Listed here are 18 T cell receptor beta chains from one sample, sequenced in a study of regulatory T cells in long-lasting Graves disease. HTBI primers from iRepertoire and Arm-PCR of CDR3 regions yielded the TCR beta libraries. TCRdb recomputed calls from the multiplex PCR reads with MiXCR, one row per CDR3 protein. This sample has roughly 350,000 distinct CDR3 sequences; approximately 15% occur once, and the top ten carry 30%. Time point defined: newly diagnosed GD, antithyroid drugs for less than 3 months. The TCR library was made from RNA extracted from PBMCs. These data also featured in a second study, about T cells in Graves' hyperthyroidism and ophthalmopathy.

The material sequenced was peripheral blood mononuclear cells (PBMCs), taken at new diagnosis, from a patient treated with antithyroid drugs. The receptors here all came from a man aged 35 to 55 with Graves disease.

This clonotype has ten or more counts. This CDR3 reads CASSQGQGTYEQYF. Written as DNA, the CDR3 is TGTGCCAGCAGCCAGGGGCAGGGAACCTACGAGCAGTACTTC. V and J are TRBV4-2 and TRBJ2-7; the D gene is possibly TRBD1 (5 bases). Germline V gene sequence: CDR1 LGHNA, CDR2 YNFKEQ. CDR3 length: 14 residues. The ends were cut back, 3 bases at V and 2 bases at J, with 11 bases in the middle.

The V gene is TRBV30, the J gene TRBJ2-2, with no clear D. The CDR3 has 13 residues. V lost 0 bases and J lost 7, with 9 bases in between. Germline V gene lookup returns CDR1 GTSNPN and CDR2 SVGIG (reference sequence). The DNA for the CDR3 is TGTGCCTGGAGTGTACCGGCTTTCGGGGAGCTGTTTTTT. It translates to CAWSVPAFGELFF. Looking up the rest from reference TRBV30 and TRBJ2-2 gives the full variable domain: SQTIHQWPATLVQPVGSPLSLECTVEGTSNPNLYWYRQAAGRGLQLLFYSVGIGQISSEVPQNLSASRPQDRQFILSSKKLLLSDSGFYLCAWSVPAFGELFFGEGSRLTVL.

This clonotype occurred many times. The chain carries TRBV2 and TRBJ1-5, with a weak D call TRBD1 (5 bases). Deletions cut 4 bases from V and 2 bases from J, with 9 bases between. This CDR3 region has 14 residues. From germline, CDR1 is SNHLY and CDR2 FYNNEI. In nucleotides, the CDR3 is TGTGCCAGCAGTGCTGTGGGGGGCAATCAGCCCCAGCATTTT. Translated, it gives CASSAVGGNQPQHF.

This clonotype was detected ten times or more. The chain uses TRBV7-7 and TRBJ1-1; D is unclear. In germline, CDR1 is SSHAT, CDR2 FNYEAQ (reference sequence). V lost 1 base and J 7 bases, leaving 10 bases between the germline ends. CDR3 length equals 13 residues. The CDR3 spells CASSLEVGSEAFF. The CDR3 coding sequence is TGTGCCAGCAGCTTAGAAGTGGGGAGTGAAGCTTTCTTT.

The sample holds many counts of this clonotype. One end of the junction fails to match germline, which may point to a read error. V gene TRBV2 combines with J gene TRBJ2-1, with 12 bases that match TRBD2. CDR1 is SNHLY and CDR2 is FYNNEI in the germline V gene. CDR3 length equals 15 residues. CDR3 coding DNA: TGTGCCTGCAGTCCCGGGACTAGCGGGCGGGGGGAGCAGTTCTTC. Its protein is CACSPGTSGRGEQFF.

V and J are TRBV15 and TRBJ1-6; D is possibly TRBD1 (5 bases). Looked up from germline, CDR1 is LNHNV and CDR2 is YYDKDF (reference sequence). The CDR3 is 15 amino acids. Trimming took off 1 base at V and 10 bases at J, with 14 bases between the two ends. The chain's CDR3 is CATSRVQGGRSPLHF. The CDR3 DNA sequence: TGTGCCACCAGCAGAGTCCAGGGAGGGAGGTCACCCCTCCACTTT.

The chain recombines TRBV29-1 with TRBJ2-3; 11 bases agree with TRBD2. With V trimmed by 6 bases and J by 0 bases, 8 bases remained unmatched. The CDR3 is made up of 16 amino acids. Germline V gives CDR1 SQVTM, CDR2 ANQGSEA. The CDR3 protein is CSVHSTSGTSTDTQYF. CDR3 DNA: TGCAGCGTACACTCGACTAGCGGGACTAGCACAGATACGCAGTATTTT.

This clonotype was seen only a few times. CDR3 nucleotides: TGCGCCAGCAGCCAAGATTCGGCGGGGGGACTCTACAATGAGCAGTTCTTC. Its protein product is CASSQDSAGGLYNEQFF. This chain uses TRBV4-3 with TRBJ2-1; 8 nucleotides align to TRBD2. Germline V lookup: CDR1 LGHNA, CDR2 YSLEER. The ends lost 0 bases at V and 3 bases at J; junction bases unmatched: 7. This CDR3 has 17 amino acids.

V and J are TRBV5-1 and TRBJ2-3; 16 bases agree with TRBD2. V lost 4 bases, J lost 5 bases, and 13 bases stayed unmatched. The CDR3 is 19 residues long. The germline V gene encodes CDR1 SGHRS and CDR2 YFSETQ. Here the CDR3 reads CASSQTAGTSGGAGDTQYF. CDR3 coding DNA: TGCGCCAGCAGCCAAACCGCCGGGACTAGCGGGGGGGCTGGAGATACGCAGTATTTT.

This clonotype was recorded a few times. This chain joins TRBV20-1 and TRBJ2-5; D unresolved. The CDR3 runs 10 residues. Per germline, CDR1 DFQATT and CDR2 SNEGSKA (reference sequence). The ends were cut back, 4 bases at V and 4 bases at J, with 4 bases in the middle. CDR3: CSATRETQYF. CDR3 bases: TGCAGTGCTACCCGAGAGACCCAGTACTTC.

V and J are TRBV7-2 and TRBJ1-5; D may be TRBD1 (6 bases). Trimming left V 5 bases short and J 2 bases short, with 13 bases between. Per the germline V gene, CDR1 is SGHTA and CDR2 is FQGNSA. The CDR3 covers 15 residues. CDR3 in DNA: TGTGCCAGCAGCCGAGCCGGGACACGCAATCAGCCCCAGCATTTT. It specifies CASSRAGTRNQPQHF.

In its sample, this clonotype was seen many times. The J gene is TRBJ2-3, the V gene TRBV7-3; D might be TRBD2 (5 bases). Trimming removed 1 base at V and 3 bases at J, with 11 bases between. Germline V CDR1 and CDR2: SGHTA, FQGTGA. The CDR3 contains 15 residues. The CDR3, as DNA: TGTGCCAGCAGCTTAATGCGGGCAGGAACAGATACGCAGTATTTT. Translated, it gives CASSLMRAGTDTQYF.

This clonotype occurred a few times. The chain couples TRBV9 to TRBJ2-5; maybe TRBD2 (5 bases). This CDR3 spans 13 amino acids. Germline V lookup: CDR1 SGDLS, CDR2 YYNGEE. V was cut by 0 bases and J by 4 bases, with 7 bases left in between. The DNA for the CDR3 is TGTGCCAGCAGCGTAGCGGGGTCAGAGACCCAGTACTTC. Translation gives CASSVAGSETQYF.

This clonotype occurred many times. The chain is built from TRBV2 and TRBJ1-4; D ambiguous. In germline, CDR1 is SNHLY, CDR2 FYNNEI. Trimming stripped 6 bases from V and 7 bases from J, with 27 bases between. The CDR3 length is 18 residues. CDR3 bases: TGTGCCAGCAGCAGTCCTCCAGGAAGTCTCCCCCGGGGTGAAAAACTGTTTTTT. It codes for CASSSPPGSLPRGEKLFF.

This clonotype appeared many times. V usage is TRBV5-6 and J usage is TRBJ2-7; D might be TRBD1 (5 bases). The CDR3 sequence is 13 residues long. CDR1 SGHDT and CDR2 YYEEEE come from the germline V gene. V lost 0 bases to trimming and J lost 9 bases, with 13 bases between them. Here the CDR3 reads CASSLEGARVQYF. CDR3 sequence (DNA): TGTGCCAGCAGCTTGGAAGGGGCAAGAGTGCAGTACTTC.

This clonotype was found many times. The chain couples TRBV24-1 to TRBJ2-5; D not certain. This CDR3 has 15 residues. Germline V gene data show CDR1 as KGHDR and CDR2 as SFDVKD. V lost 3 bases, J lost 2 bases, and 12 bases lay in between. CDR3 amino acids: CATSDGRNPQETQYF. CDR3 nucleotides: TGTGCCACCAGTGATGGACGGAACCCGCAAGAGACCCAGTACTTC.

This clonotype has at least ten counts. The chain recombines TRBV6-1 with TRBJ2-7; TRBD1 aligns across 8 bases. The CDR3 runs 15 residues. CDR1 is MNHNS and CDR2 is SASEGT in the germline V gene. Trimming at V came to 5 bases and at J to 0 bases, leaving 6 bases not matched to a gene. CDR3 in amino acids: CASSTMTGDSYEQYF. The CDR3 nucleotides read TGTGCCAGCAGTACGATGACAGGGGACTCCTACGAGCAGTACTTC.

This clonotype has a count of ten or more. The gene calls are TRBV2 and TRBJ2-7, with TRBD2 identical over 8 bases. J lost 6 bases, V lost 8 bases, and 9 bases had no gene match. CDR3 size: 13 residues. Germline V CDR1 and CDR2: SNHLY, FYNNEI. This chain's CDR3 is CASSGTRASEQYF. The DNA of the CDR3 is TGTGCCAGCTCCGGGACTAGGGCTTCCGAGCAGTACTTC.